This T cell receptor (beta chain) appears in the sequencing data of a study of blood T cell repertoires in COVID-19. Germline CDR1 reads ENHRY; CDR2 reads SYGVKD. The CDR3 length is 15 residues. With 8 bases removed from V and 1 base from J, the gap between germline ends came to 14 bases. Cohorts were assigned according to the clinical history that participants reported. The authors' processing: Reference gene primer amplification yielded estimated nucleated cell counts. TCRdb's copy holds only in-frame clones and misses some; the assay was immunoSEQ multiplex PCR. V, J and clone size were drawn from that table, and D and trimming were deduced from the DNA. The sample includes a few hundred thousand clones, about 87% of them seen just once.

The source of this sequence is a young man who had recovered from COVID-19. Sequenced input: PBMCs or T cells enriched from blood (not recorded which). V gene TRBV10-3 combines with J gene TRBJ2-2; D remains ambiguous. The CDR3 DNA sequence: TGTGCCATCGCCGACCGGCAGGAGAACACCGGGGAGCTGTTTTTT. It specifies CAIADRQENTGELFF.